Listed below are T cell receptor beta chains from one sample, sequenced in a study of T cell changes during pregnancy in multiple sclerosis. Repertoires were generated with immunoSEQ multiplex PCR, while TCRdb's copy carries only in-frame clones and drops some. The table records around 44,000 clones, 85% to 95% of them present only once. The specimen was CD8+ T cells from peripheral blood mononuclear cells, collected in the third trimester of pregnancy. The receptor set was obtained from a female donor with multiple sclerosis, enrolled in a pregnancy study. Each CDR3 is given with its conserved first and last residue. A D gene is named only where the DNA matches it firmly. Part of the rows lack a size; the others show once, few, many or a class for expanded clones.

J gene	V gene	clone size	D gene	CDR3 protein	CDR3 DNA
TRBJ1-5	TRBV19	-	-	CASSILIHPFWPQHF	TGTGCCAGTAGTATACTGATACACCCCTTTTGGCCCCAGCATTTT
TRBJ1-5	TRBV7-9	-	-	CASSSSGPHQPQHF	TGTGCCAGCAGCTCTTCTGGGCCCCATCAGCCCCAGCATTTT
TRBJ1-2	TRBV27	-	-	CASSIAAGNYGYTF	TGTGCCAGCAGTATAGCGGCCGGTAACTATGGCTACACCTTC
TRBJ1-4	TRBV19	-	TRBD1	CASSIDSRDSEKLFF	TGTGCCAGTAGTATAGATTCAAGGGACAGCGAAAAACTGTTTTTT
TRBJ2-1	TRBV28	-	TRBD2	CASSLVVAGVEQFF	TGTGCCAGCAGTTTGGTAGTAGCGGGAGTTGAGCAGTTCTTC
TRBJ1-4	TRBV6-1	-	-	CASPENSGEKLFF	TGTGCCAGCCCCGAAAATTCAGGGGAAAAACTGTTTTTT
TRBJ2-7	TRBV7-9	-	-	CASSPWGEAYEQYF	TGTGCCAGCAGCCCCTGGGGAGAAGCCTACGAGCAGTACTTC
TRBJ2-3	TRBV11-2	-	TRBD2	CASSPEGGGLLETQYF	TGTGCCAGCAGTCCCGAAGGCGGGGGACTCCTCGAGACGCAGTATTTT
TRBJ1-1	TRBV6-5	-	-	CASSYDSMNTEAFF	TGTGCCAGCAGTTACGACAGCATGAACACTGAAGCTTTCTTT
TRBJ2-7	TRBV9	-	-	CASSVAHSPGGGEQYF	TGTGCCAGCAGCGTAGCTCACAGCCCGGGTGGGGGGGAGCAGTACTTC
TRBJ2-7	TRBV28	-	TRBD1	CASSAGTGGYEQYF	TGTGCCAGCAGTGCGGGGACAGGGGGCTACGAGCAGTACTTC
TRBJ2-2	TRBV19	-	TRBD1	CASSIGRPGTGGIGELFF	TGTGCCAGTAGTATAGGCCGACCCGGGACAGGGGGTATCGGGGAGCTGTTTTTT
TRBJ1-1	TRBV7-6	few	TRBD1	CASSPLTGMIPEAFF	TGTGCCAGCAGTCCCCTGACAGGGATGATCCCTGAAGCTTTCTTT
TRBJ2-6	TRBV19	-	-	CASSSDGSGANVLTF	TGTGCCAGTAGTTCAGATGGCTCTGGGGCCAACGTCCTGACTTTC
TRBJ2-1	TRBV11-2	-	-	CASSLAGFSYNEQFF	TGTGCCAGCAGCTTAGCAGGGTTTTCCTACAATGAGCAGTTCTTC
TRBJ2-7	TRBV7-9	-	TRBD1	CASSSGTGTYEQYF	TGTGCCAGCAGCTCCGGGACAGGGACCTACGAGCAGTACTTC
TRBJ2-2	TRBV27	-	TRBD1	CASSPGTGLFGELFF	TGTGCCAGCAGTCCCGGGACAGGGCTTTTCGGGGAGCTGTTTTTT